This entry features one TCR beta chain sequence. As yet, its antigen is unknown. V trimming: 2 bases; J trimming: 4 bases; junction bases outside the gene matches: 7. Germline V gene lookup returns CDR1 MNHEY and CDR2 SVGAGI. This CDR3 spans 15 amino acids. The sample belongs to a study of shared clonotypes between healthy human individuals. Study-level points and caveats: In general, naive subsets displayed greater estimated richness than memory subsets did.

It was across several immunoSEQ plates that each subset's genomic DNA was evenly split. Clones were read by immunoSEQ multiplex PCR, and TCRdb kept only the in-frame ones, dropping some. Of 180,000 or so clones in the sample, about 93% are singletons; the top ten hold more than 0.06%. Sequenced sample: naive CD4+ T cells sorted from blood. This sample's subset: CD45RA+ positively selected. The chain has TRBV6-5 and TRBJ1-2; TRBD1 agrees at 7 bases. The TCR sequence derives from a woman aged 25 to 39 in good health. CDR3 bases: TGTGCCAGCAGTTACACCAGGGGGTCCGGCTATGGCTACACCTTC. Its protein is CASSYTRGSGYGYTF.